This section outlines one T cell receptor beta chain sequence together with its context. As yet, its antigen is unknown. It was cDNA, reverse transcribed from extracted RNA, that served as the sequencing template. Clones were sequenced by immunoSEQ multiplex PCR, and TCRdb holds only the in-frame ones, with some missing. The sample lists 250,000 to 350,000 clones; about 62% were seen once. This record comes from a study of CD8+ T cells in alopecia areata. Study results and limitations: A great number of expanded lesional clones endured in scalp and blood during tofacitinib.

Sample treatment: oral pan-JAK inhibitor, 5-10 mg twice daily. Individuals with alopecia areata gave both lesional scalp punch biopsies and peripheral blood for collection. Cell sorting was applied to PBMCs, and CD4+ and CD8+ T cells were collected. Germline CDR1 reads SEHNR; CDR2 reads FQNEAQ (reference sequence). The germline V and J ends were trimmed by 6 bases and 1 base, with 6 bases remaining between them. CDR3 length: 12 amino acids. The receptor comes from a human donor with alopecia areata. The rearrangement uses TRBV7-9 and TRBJ2-5; no reliable D call. Here the sequenced sample was CD4+ T cells sorted from blood, taken around week 52, from a patient treated with tofacitinib. In nucleotides, the CDR3 is TGTGCCAGCAGGTTCCTCCAAGAGACCCAGTACTTC. Its protein is CASRFLQETQYF. Together with reference TRBV7-9 and TRBJ2-5, the CDR3 gives the full variable domain: DTGVSQNPRHKITKRGQNVTFRCDPISEHNRLYWYRQTLGQGPEFLTYFQNEAQLEKSRLLSDRFSAERPKGSFSTLEIQRTEQGDSAMYLCASRFLQETQYFGPGTRLLVL.